Shown below are 19 T cell receptor beta chains from a single sample sequenced in a study of blood T cell repertoires in COVID-19. Sequenced by immunoSEQ multiplex PCR; TCRdb stores in-frame clones only, minus some. The data show roughly 240,000 clones, with around 90% seen just once and over 0.85% held by the top ten. Material for sequencing was PBMCs or T cells enriched from blood (not recorded which). The receptors here all came from a man over 45 who had been exposed to COVID-19.

The V gene is TRBV7-2, the J gene TRBJ1-6, with TRBD1 matching 7 bases. This CDR3 contains 16 residues. Germline CDR1 is SGHTA and CDR2 is FQGNSA. V was pared by 4 bases and J by 9 bases, with 12 bases of the junction left unmatched. The CDR3 DNA is TGTGCCAGCAGCTCCTACATCACAGGGGTGGGTTCACCCCTCCACTTT. Protein sequence: CASSSYITGVGSPLHF.

The J gene is TRBJ2-3, the V gene TRBV24-1, with 9 bases matching TRBD2. This CDR3 is 17 amino acids long. The germline V gene has CDR1 KGHDR and CDR2 SFDVKD. With V trimmed by 4 bases and J by 0 bases, 7 bases remained unmatched. CDR3 in DNA: TGTGCCACCAGTGAACCGACTAGCGGCTTAAGCACAGATACGCAGTATTTT. As protein: CATSEPTSGLSTDTQYF.

The CDR3 sequence: CASSLGTATSYEQYF. The DNA of the CDR3 is TGTGCCAGCTCACTGGGGACAGCAACTTCCTACGAGCAGTACTTC. This chain uses TRBV18 with TRBJ2-7, with 7 bases that match TRBD1. With 4 bases clipped from V and 1 base from J, the junction kept 7 bases outside the gene matches. This CDR3 comprises 15 residues. CDR1 KGHSH and CDR2 LQKENI come from the germline V gene.

V and J are TRBV14 and TRBJ1-1; TRBD1 agrees at 7 bases. CDR1 is SGHDN and CDR2 is FVKESK in the germline V gene. V lost 3 bases and J lost 4; bases outside the gene matches: 5. The CDR3 has 14 residues. The CDR3 coding sequence is TGTGCCAGCAGCCAGAACAGGGGTGGCACTGAAGCTTTCTTT. Amino acids: CASSQNRGGTEAFF.

The chain combines TRBV30 with TRBJ1-1; 8 nucleotides align to TRBD1. With V trimmed by 5 bases and J by 5 bases, 7 bases remained unmatched. The CDR3 covers 13 residues. CDR1 and CDR2 from the germline V gene are GTSNPN and SVGIG (reference sequence). The CDR3 nucleotides are TGTGCCTGGGATCAGGGGGCTGGAACTGAAGCTTTCTTT. This codes for CAWDQGAGTEAFF.

V and J are TRBV6-5 and TRBJ1-4; D call uncertain. V lost 0 bases and J lost 5, with 13 bases in between. CDR3 length: 16 residues. Germline CDR1 is MNHEY and CDR2 is SVGAGI. CDR3 DNA: TGTGCCAGCAGTTACTCGATTATCAGGCCAAATGAAAAACTGTTTTTT. This codes for CASSYSIIRPNEKLFF.

The chain employs TRBV6-1 and TRBJ1-6; the match to TRBD1 covers 8 bases. The junction had 5 bases not matched to a gene; V was cut back by 1 base and J by 6 bases. Germline-derived CDR1 and CDR2 are MNHNS and SASEGT. The CDR3 consists of 16 residues. The chain's CDR3 is CASSEDRDRLNSPLHF. CDR3 nucleotides: TGTGCCAGCAGTGAAGATCGGGACAGGCTTAATTCACCCCTCCACTTT.

The chain couples TRBV7-9 to TRBJ1-6, with D perhaps TRBD1 (5 bases). V was shortened by 1 base and J by 12 bases, with 10 bases between the two germline ends. CDR1 SEHNR and CDR2 FQNEAQ come from the germline V gene (reference sequence). The CDR3 length is 13 residues. Here the CDR3 DNA reads TGTGCCAGCAGCTTAGAGACGGGGGAACCCCTCCACTTT. Protein product: CASSLETGEPLHF.

V is TRBV12-3 or TRBV12-4 and J is TRBJ1-4; 7 bases agree with TRBD1. This CDR3 contains 12 residues. V dropped 6 bases and J dropped 11; count of bases not matched to a gene: 6. The CDR3 sequence: CASSSGGNKLFF. The CDR3 nucleotides are TGTGCCAGCAGCTCAGGGGGAAATAAACTGTTTTTT.

The chain links TRBV5-1 to TRBJ1-4; no clear D gene. V shed 4 bases and J shed 3 bases, with 13 bases lying between them. The CDR3 length is 15 residues. Germline CDR1 and CDR2: SGHRS and YFSETQ. The CDR3 DNA sequence: TGCGCCAGCAGCGACCCAAGGGAGGCTAATGAAAAACTGTTTTTT. Protein product: CASSDPREANEKLFF.

V usage is TRBV5-1 and J usage is TRBJ2-5, with 7 bases lining up with TRBD2. The CDR3 has 16 amino acids. V lost 0 bases, J lost 4 bases, and 9 bases stayed unmatched. Looked up from germline, CDR1 is SGHRS and CDR2 is YFSETQ. Here the CDR3 DNA reads TGCGCCAGCAGCTTGGTCGCTAGCGGCAGCCTAGAGACCCAGTACTTC. This codes for CASSLVASGSLETQYF.

This clone was counted at least ten times. CDR3 residues: CASSSGLAGFYTDTQYF. The DNA of the CDR3 is TGTGCCAGCAGCTCGGGACTAGCGGGATTCTATACAGATACGCAGTATTTT. V and J are TRBV9 and TRBJ2-3; the match to TRBD2 covers 13 bases. The V and J ends lost 4 bases and 3 bases, in that order; junction bases with no gene match: 8. This CDR3 spans 17 amino acids. Germline V lookup: CDR1 SGDLS, CDR2 YYNGEE.

The J gene is TRBJ2-1, the V gene TRBV27; D possibly corresponds to TRBD2 (6 bases). From germline, CDR1 is MNHEY and CDR2 SMNVEV (reference sequence). V gave up 1 base and J gave up 0 bases, with 13 bases separating them. The CDR3 is made up of 17 amino acids. The CDR3 protein is CASSLFGDGSSYNEQFF. CDR3 DNA sequence: TGTGCCAGCAGTTTATTTGGGGACGGGAGCTCCTACAATGAGCAGTTCTTC.

This sequence joins TRBV4-1 and TRBJ1-2, with 10 bases matching TRBD1. This CDR3 contains 17 residues. The V gene's germline CDR1 is MGHRA and CDR2 YSYEKL. Trimming at V came to 2 bases and at J to 3 bases, leaving 9 bases not matched to a gene. The CDR3 is CASSQRDRGMGDYGYTF. The CDR3 region has the DNA TGCGCCAGCAGCCAAAGGGACAGGGGAATGGGCGACTATGGCTACACCTTC.

The chain recombines TRBV5-4 with TRBJ2-3, with 9 bases identical to TRBD2. The CDR3 runs 16 residues. From germline, CDR1 is SGHNT and CDR2 YYREEE (reference sequence). V shed 6 bases, J shed 4 bases, and the junction held 12 bases outside the gene matches. CDR3 amino acids: CASTLGLAGGADTQYF. As DNA, the CDR3 is TGTGCCAGCACCCTTGGATTGGCGGGAGGGGCAGATACGCAGTATTTT.

The rearrangement joins TRBV5-4 to TRBJ1-2; the D is unclear. The germline V and J ends were trimmed by 0 bases and 0 bases, with 9 bases remaining between them. CDR3 length: 15 amino acids. Germline CDR1 and CDR2: SGHNT and YYREEE (reference sequence). CDR3 sequence: CASSLGGNANYGYTF. CDR3 sequence (DNA): TGTGCCAGCAGCTTGGGAGGGAACGCTAACTATGGCTACACCTTC.

The V and J genes are TRBV15 and TRBJ1-3; unclear D gene. V lost 0 bases, J lost 2 bases, and 5 bases lay in between. Germline CDR1 reads LNHNV; CDR2 reads YYDKDF (reference sequence). The CDR3 totals 14 residues. CDR3 sequence (DNA): TGTGCCACCAGCAGAGATCTCGCTGGAAACACCATATATTTT. Translation gives CATSRDLAGNTIYF.

J is TRBJ2-3 and V is TRBV19; 9 positions match TRBD2. The CDR3 sequence is 14 residues long. CDR1 and CDR2 from the germline V gene are LNHDA and SQIVND (reference sequence). V was clipped by 1 base and J by 4 bases; unmatched bases: 0. The CDR3 bases are TGTGCCAGTAGTATAGGCGGGGGGGCAGATACGCAGTATTTT. Its translation is CASSIGGGADTQYF.

J is TRBJ2-3 and V is TRBV24-1; D is ambiguous. Per the germline V gene, CDR1 is KGHDR and CDR2 is SFDVKD. Trimming left V 0 bases short and J 0 bases short, with 6 bases between. The CDR3 length is 15 residues. The CDR3 loop is CATSDLVASTDTQYF. Here the CDR3 DNA reads TGTGCCACCAGTGATTTGGTAGCCAGCACAGATACGCAGTATTTT.